This TCR beta chain is from a study of T-cell memory formation after mild COVID-19 (dated by TCRdb to the early 2020s). A note on the overall study: TCR sequence clusters from the two donors were largely donor specific. Longitudinal TCRalpha and TCRbeta repertoire sequencing tracked T-cell clones expanding and contracting after mild COVID-19 in a couple of donors. Two young, previously healthy adult volunteers made up the cohort, one male and one female.

Study-level results and caveats: The study covered only a couple of mild cases, and larger cohorts including severe cases with pre-infection samples were considered necessary. Contracting CD4+ clones appeared mostly in the CM and EM memory subsets, whereas CD8+ clones were enriched in EMRA. Clones that contracted from day 15 to 85 showed balanced CD4/CD8 phenotypes, whereas a second wave of clones that expanded from day 15 to 37 leaned towards CD4+. The second-wave clones that peaked on day 37 were not confirmed to be SARS-CoV-2 specific. The detection of some responding clones in pre-infection memory suggests that pre-existing cross-reactive memory T cells joined the SARS-CoV-2 response.

The germline V gene supplies CDR1 MNHEY and CDR2 SVGAGI. The junction shows trimming of 2 bases on V and 5 bases on J, and the gene matches do not reach 10 bases of it. The CDR3 contains 16 residues, cysteine and phenylalanine counted. Only the CDR3 region is kept as DNA, spanning 48 bases read in frame from base 1. This clonotype has ten or more counts. Its antigen is currently not known. Per-nucleotide qualities are absent, and no much larger clonotype sits a single base away. Ficoll-Paque density gradient centrifugation was the method used to isolate PBMCs. For sequencing, an Illumina NovaSeq 6000 was employed. TCRalpha and TCRbeta cDNA libraries were built by 5'RACE with constant-segment primers, adding sample barcodes and unique molecular identifiers. Trizol reagent was used to extract RNA from every sample. The libraries were amplified in two PCR steps, and the second step added a second sample barcode and Illumina TruSeq adapters. Sequencing of the libraries was done on an Illumina NovaSeq, producing 2 x 150 bp paired-end reads. For the original study's pipeline: The reads were demultiplexed and collapsed into UMI-guided consensus sequences using migec v1.2.7. With mixcr v2.1.11, UMI consensuses were aligned to TRA and TRB V and J templates and assembled into clonotypes. A clonotype was counted as expanded or contracted only if both edgeR and NoisET called the change significant, with noise models trained on biological replicates. For edgeR calls, a false discovery rate-adjusted p below 0.01 and a log2 fold-change threshold of 1 were applied. As an exploratory analysis of dynamics, PCA with hierarchical clustering was applied to max-normalized trajectories of the 1000 most abundant clonotypes. The CD4 or CD8 phenotype of responding clones was assigned using the separately sequenced CD4+ and CD8+ repertoires. The public reads were reanalyzed by TCRdb: fastp trimming at Q25, MiXCR alignment, in-frame beta chains only. Identical CDR3 protein sequences are pooled into one entry, listed with their most common genes and DNA. These V and J calls originate from TCRdb's pipeline instead of the authors' own analysis. This sample is represented by about 190,000 distinct CDR3 sequences; roughly 18% of them were singletons. The ten top clones hold approximately 2.4% of the sample.

The clonotype was recovered from an adult woman who had mild COVID-19 (a few samples of this study predate the infection). The sample titles of this study are shuffled in the database, so cell type and time point are left out; the donor was told from shared clones. The chain is assembled from TRBV6-5 and TRBJ2-5, with 8 bases aligning to TRBD2. The sample consisted of PBMCs or a T cell subset sorted from them (not recorded which). Here the CDR3 is given as CASSYVSTGGVETQYF. The nucleotide sequence is TGTGCCAGCAGTTACGTCTCGACGGGAGGGGTCGAGACCCAGTACTTC.